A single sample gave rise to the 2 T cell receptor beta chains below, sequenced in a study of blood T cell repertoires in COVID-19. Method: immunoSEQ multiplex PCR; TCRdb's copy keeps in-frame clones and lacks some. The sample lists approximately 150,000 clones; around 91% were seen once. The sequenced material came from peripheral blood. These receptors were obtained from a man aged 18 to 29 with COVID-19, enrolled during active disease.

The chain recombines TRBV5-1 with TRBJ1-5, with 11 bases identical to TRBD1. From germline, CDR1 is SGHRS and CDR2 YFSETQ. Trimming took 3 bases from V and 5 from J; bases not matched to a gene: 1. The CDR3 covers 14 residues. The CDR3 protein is CASSSGQGDQPQHF. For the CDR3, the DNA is TGCGCCAGCAGCTCGGGACAGGGGGATCAGCCCCAGCATTTT.

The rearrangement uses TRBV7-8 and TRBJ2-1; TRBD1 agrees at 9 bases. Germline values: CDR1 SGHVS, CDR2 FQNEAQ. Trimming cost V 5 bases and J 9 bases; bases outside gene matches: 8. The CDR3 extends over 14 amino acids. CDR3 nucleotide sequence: TGTGCCAGCAGCCGGGACAGGGTTGGGGGTGAGCAGTTCTTC. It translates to CASSRDRVGGEQFF. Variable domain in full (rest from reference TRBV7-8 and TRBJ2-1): GAGVSQSPRYKVAKRGQDVALRCDPISGHVSLFWYQQALGQGPEFLTYFQNEAQLDKSGLPSDRFFAERPEGSVSTLKIQRTQQEDSAVYLCASSRDRVGGEQFFGPGTRLTVL.